Listed below are T cell receptor beta chains from one sample, sequenced in a study of cytomegalovirus exposure and HLA in healthy donors. Sequencing used immunoSEQ multiplex PCR; TCRdb keeps in-frame clones, though not all of them. The sample consists of 120,000 to 150,000 clones, over 80% of them appearing once. Sequenced: PBMCs. The receptors come from a woman in her twenties or thirties in good health and CMV-seronegative. CDR3s include the opening cysteine and the closing phenylalanine or tryptophan. D genes are given only for firm matches. For some rows the clone size is stated as once, few or many, or as a class when expanded; others skip it.

J gene: TRBJ1-2; D gene: TRBD1; V gene: TRBV4-1; clone size: -; CDR3 DNA: TGCGCCAGCAGCCCAGGGCGAGGGACAGACTATGGCTACACCTTC; CDR3 protein: CASSPGRGTDYGYTF
J gene: TRBJ1-1; D gene: -; V gene: TRBV30; clone size: few; CDR3 DNA: TGTGCCTGGAGTGTACGTCTAGGAAGGAACACTGAAGCTTTCTTT; CDR3 protein: CAWSVRLGRNTEAFF
J gene: TRBJ2-1; D gene: -; V gene: TRBV6-1; clone size: -; CDR3 DNA: TGCGCCAGCAGTGACGGGGACATACGCAGGAAGCAGTTCTTC; CDR3 protein: CASSDGDIRRKQFF
J gene: TRBJ1-1; D gene: -; V gene: TRBV9; clone size: -; CDR3 DNA: TGTGCCAGCAGCGTAGCTGGAGAGAACACTGAAGCTTTCTTT; CDR3 protein: CASSVAGENTEAFF
J gene: TRBJ2-5; D gene: TRBD2; V gene: TRBV2; clone size: -; CDR3 DNA: TGTGCCAGCTGTGGACTAGCGGGGACATGGGGAGAGACCCAGTACTTC; CDR3 protein: CASCGLAGTWGETQYF
J gene: TRBJ2-7; D gene: TRBD2; V gene: TRBV6-5; clone size: once; CDR3 DNA: TGTGCCAGCAGGAGGGAAGGGACTACCGAGCAGTACTTC; CDR3 protein: CASRREGTTEQYF
J gene: TRBJ2-7; D gene: TRBD2; V gene: TRBV5-1; clone size: once; CDR3 DNA: TGCGCCAGCAGCGTCCAAGGGACTACCTACGAGCAGTACTTC; CDR3 protein: CASSVQGTTYEQYF
J gene: TRBJ1-1; D gene: TRBD1; V gene: TRBV7-9; clone size: -; CDR3 DNA: TGTGCCAGCAGCTTCCTCGTGGGACAGGGACGCACTGAAGCTTTCTTT; CDR3 protein: CASSFLVGQGRTEAFF
J gene: TRBJ1-5; D gene: -; V gene: TRBV7-2; clone size: -; CDR3 DNA: TGTGCCAGCAGCTTAGCGATCAGGGGACAGCCCCAGCATTTT; CDR3 protein: CASSLAIRGQPQHF
J gene: TRBJ2-1; D gene: TRBD2; V gene: TRBV6-1; clone size: -; CDR3 DNA: TGTGCCAGCAGTGAACTAGCGGGGGGGTACAATGAGCAGTTCTTC; CDR3 protein: CASSELAGGYNEQFF
J gene: TRBJ2-7; D gene: TRBD2; V gene: TRBV29-1; clone size: -; CDR3 DNA: TGCAGCGTTAAAGGACTAGCGGGATGGGACGAGCAGTACTTC; CDR3 protein: CSVKGLAGWDEQYF
J gene: TRBJ1-1; D gene: -; V gene: TRBV7-8; clone size: -; CDR3 DNA: TGTGCCAGCAGCCTTACTTCTTCTTACCAGAACACTGAAGCTTTCTTT; CDR3 protein: CASSLTSSYQNTEAFF
J gene: TRBJ2-3; D gene: TRBD2; V gene: TRBV5-1; clone size: -; CDR3 DNA: TGCGCCAGCGCTCCCTGGGGGGGGCCAGGGACTAGCGGGAGAGATACGCAGTATTTT; CDR3 protein: CASAPWGGPGTSGRDTQYF
J gene: TRBJ2-1; D gene: -; V gene: TRBV2; clone size: few; CDR3 DNA: TGTGCCAGCAGCGTTGACAGGGAGCAGTTCTTC; CDR3 protein: CASSVDREQFF
J gene: TRBJ2-3; D gene: -; V gene: TRBV19; clone size: -; CDR3 DNA: TGTGCCAGTAGTTTACTAGGGATAGACACAGATACGCAGTATTTT; CDR3 protein: CASSLLGIDTDTQYF
J gene: TRBJ2-1; D gene: TRBD1; V gene: TRBV9; clone size: -; CDR3 DNA: TGTGCCAGCAGCGATGCAACGGGACAGGGGAGAAGCTCCTACAATGAGCAGTTCTTC; CDR3 protein: CASSDATGQGRSSYNEQFF
J gene: TRBJ1-6; D gene: TRBD1; V gene: TRBV7-9; clone size: -; CDR3 DNA: TGTGCCAGCAGCTTAGAAGGATTTTGGACGGGACAGCAAGAGTCACCCCTCCACTTT; CDR3 protein: CASSLEGFWTGQQESPLHF
J gene: TRBJ2-1; D gene: TRBD2; V gene: TRBV7-9; clone size: -; CDR3 DNA: TGTGCCAGCAGCTCGCGACTAGCTAATGAGCAGTTCTTC; CDR3 protein: CASSSRLANEQFF
J gene: TRBJ2-5; D gene: -; V gene: TRBV2; clone size: -; CDR3 DNA: TGTGCCAGCAGTTCGCAGGGGTGGGAGACCCAGTACTTC; CDR3 protein: CASSSQGWETQYF
J gene: TRBJ1-1; D gene: -; V gene: TRBV7-3; clone size: -; CDR3 DNA: TGTGCCAGCACCCAGAACACTGAAGCTTTCTTT; CDR3 protein: CASTQNTEAFF
J gene: TRBJ2-7; D gene: -; V gene: TRBV28; clone size: -; CDR3 DNA: TGTGCCAGCAGTCAAGGCCGGGGTGTATCCTACGAGCAGTACTTC; CDR3 protein: CASSQGRGVSYEQYF
J gene: TRBJ2-7; D gene: TRBD2; V gene: TRBV7-9; clone size: -; CDR3 DNA: TGTGCCAGCAGCTCGGGACTAGCGCAGGGCTACGAGCAGTACTTC; CDR3 protein: CASSSGLAQGYEQYF
J gene: TRBJ2-1; D gene: -; V gene: TRBV11-2; clone size: -; CDR3 DNA: TGTGCCAGCCGGGTGGGCAGGGGCTTTACTCGCTCCTACAATGAGCAGTTCTTC; CDR3 protein: CASRVGRGFTRSYNEQFF
J gene: TRBJ2-7; D gene: TRBD1; V gene: TRBV27; clone size: -; CDR3 DNA: TGTGCCAGCAGTCCATTGCCAGGACAGGAAAACCCATACGAGCAGTACTTC; CDR3 protein: CASSPLPGQENPYEQYF
J gene: TRBJ2-7; D gene: TRBD1; V gene: TRBV29-1; clone size: once; CDR3 DNA: TGCAGCGTTGAAAGGAGGGACAGGGGCTACGAGCAGTACTTC; CDR3 protein: CSVERRDRGYEQYF
J gene: TRBJ2-1; D gene: TRBD2; V gene: TRBV11-1; clone size: -; CDR3 DNA: TGTGCCAGCAGCCGGGGGACTAGGTCCTACAATGAGCAGTTCTTC; CDR3 protein: CASSRGTRSYNEQFF
J gene: TRBJ2-3; D gene: -; V gene: TRBV4-3; clone size: once; CDR3 DNA: TGCGCCAGCAGCTGGGACACCCTTTTTGGCACAGATACGCAGTATTTT; CDR3 protein: CASSWDTLFGTDTQYF
J gene: TRBJ1-1; D gene: TRBD1; V gene: TRBV7-2; clone size: -; CDR3 DNA: TGTGCCAGCAGCTTAAAACAGGGGACAAACACTGAAGCTTTCTTT; CDR3 protein: CASSLKQGTNTEAFF
J gene: TRBJ1-2; D gene: -; V gene: TRBV18; clone size: -; CDR3 DNA: TGTGCCAGCTCACCACCGAGGCAGTATGGCTACACCTTC; CDR3 protein: CASSPPRQYGYTF
J gene: TRBJ1-3; D gene: TRBD1; V gene: TRBV18; clone size: -; CDR3 DNA: TGTGCCAGCTCACCCGGGACAGGGGGGTTCGCTGGAAACACCATATATTTT; CDR3 protein: CASSPGTGGFAGNTIYF
J gene: TRBJ2-5; D gene: TRBD2; V gene: TRBV29-1; clone size: -; CDR3 DNA: TGCAGCGTGTCCGGGACTAGCGGGTACCAAGAGACCCAGTACTTC; CDR3 protein: CSVSGTSGYQETQYF
J gene: TRBJ2-3; D gene: -; V gene: TRBV10-1; clone size: -; CDR3 DNA: TGCGCCAGCAGTGAGTCTGAGCAGTCAGGCGCAGATACGCAGTATTTT; CDR3 protein: CASSESEQSGADTQYF
J gene: TRBJ1-1; D gene: -; V gene: TRBV5-5; clone size: -; CDR3 DNA: TGTGCCAGCAGGATGCGGGTGGGGATGAACACTGAAGCTTTCTTT; CDR3 protein: CASRMRVGMNTEAFF
J gene: TRBJ2-7; D gene: TRBD2; V gene: TRBV11-2; clone size: -; CDR3 DNA: TGTGCCAGCAGCTGGGGACTAGCGGCCTACGAGCAGTACTTC; CDR3 protein: CASSWGLAAYEQYF
J gene: TRBJ2-7; D gene: TRBD2; V gene: TRBV7-2; clone size: -; CDR3 DNA: TGTGCCAGCAGCTTACCTAGCGGGAAGAATCACTACGAGCAGTACTTC; CDR3 protein: CASSLPSGKNHYEQYF
J gene: TRBJ2-3; D gene: TRBD2; V gene: TRBV5-4; clone size: -; CDR3 DNA: TGTGCCAGCAGCTTTTTAGCGGGGCCTAGCACAGATACGCAGTATTTT; CDR3 protein: CASSFLAGPSTDTQYF
J gene: TRBJ2-1; D gene: TRBD2; V gene: TRBV5-4; clone size: -; CDR3 DNA: TGTGCCAGCAGCTTGGGAGCGGGAGTTAGCTCCTACAATGAGCAGTTCTTC; CDR3 protein: CASSLGAGVSSYNEQFF
J gene: TRBJ2-2; D gene: TRBD2; V gene: TRBV30; clone size: -; CDR3 DNA: TGTGCCTGGAACGGACTAGCGGGCTTGAACACCGGGGAGCTGTTTTTT; CDR3 protein: CAWNGLAGLNTGELFF
J gene: TRBJ1-6; D gene: -; V gene: TRBV2; clone size: -; CDR3 DNA: TGTGCTAAGCAAGGTACGGAGGAGAATTCACCCCTCCACTTT; CDR3 protein: CAKQGTEENSPLHF
J gene: TRBJ2-2; D gene: TRBD2; V gene: TRBV28; clone size: -; CDR3 DNA: TGTGCCAGCAGCCAGCGGGACTACACCGGGGAGCTGTTTTTT; CDR3 protein: CASSQRDYTGELFF
J gene: TRBJ2-4; D gene: -; V gene: TRBV15; clone size: -; CDR3 DNA: TGTGCCACCAGCAGAGATCCCCCCCAGACTAAAAACATTCAGTACTTC; CDR3 protein: CATSRDPPQTKNIQYF
J gene: TRBJ2-7; D gene: TRBD1; V gene: TRBV19; clone size: -; CDR3 DNA: TGTGCCAGTAGTCATATAAGGGACAGGGTCCACGAGCAGTACTTC; CDR3 protein: CASSHIRDRVHEQYF
J gene: TRBJ2-3; D gene: TRBD2; V gene: TRBV6-1; clone size: -; CDR3 DNA: TGTGCCAGCAGTGTTAGCGGGAGACCAGATACGCAGTATTTT; CDR3 protein: CASSVSGRPDTQYF
J gene: TRBJ2-7; D gene: TRBD2; V gene: TRBV27; clone size: -; CDR3 DNA: TGTGCCAGCAGTTTGGGGGGGAGGCTTGGGTACGAGCAGTACTTC; CDR3 protein: CASSLGGRLGYEQYF
J gene: TRBJ2-7; D gene: -; V gene: TRBV18; clone size: -; CDR3 DNA: TGTGCCAGCTCAGCAGGGGACTACGAGCAGTACTTC; CDR3 protein: CASSAGDYEQYF
J gene: TRBJ2-6; D gene: -; V gene: TRBV18; clone size: -; CDR3 DNA: TGTGCCAGCTCACCTAAATCTGGGGCCAACGTCCTGACTTTC; CDR3 protein: CASSPKSGANVLTF
J gene: TRBJ2-7; D gene: -; V gene: TRBV15; clone size: -; CDR3 DNA: TGTGCCACCAGCAGAGATCTGGCGGGCCCCTACGAGCAGTACTTC; CDR3 protein: CATSRDLAGPYEQYF
J gene: TRBJ2-1; D gene: TRBD1; V gene: TRBV7-2; clone size: -; CDR3 DNA: TGTGCCAGCAGTGATCGCGGGACAGGCAATGAGCAGTTCTTC; CDR3 protein: CASSDRGTGNEQFF
J gene: TRBJ2-7; D gene: -; V gene: TRBV19; clone size: -; CDR3 DNA: TGTGCCAGTAGATCCATACAGGGTGCCTACGAGCAGTACTTC; CDR3 protein: CASRSIQGAYEQYF
J gene: TRBJ2-5; D gene: -; V gene: TRBV7-9; clone size: -; CDR3 DNA: TGTTCCAGCAGTCCCGGAGGGGCTCTCAGTGGGGAGACCCAGTACTTC; CDR3 protein: CSSSPGGALSGETQYF
J gene: TRBJ2-5; D gene: -; V gene: TRBV5-1; clone size: -; CDR3 DNA: TGCGCCAGCAGCTCCCTCGGGACTCTGCAAGAGACCCAGTACTTC; CDR3 protein: CASSSLGTLQETQYF
J gene: TRBJ1-1; D gene: -; V gene: TRBV6-5; clone size: -; CDR3 DNA: TGTGCCAGCAGTTGGTCGGAGGGGTCGAACACTGAAGCTTTCTTT; CDR3 protein: CASSWSEGSNTEAFF
J gene: TRBJ1-4; D gene: -; V gene: TRBV5-1; clone size: few; CDR3 DNA: TGCGCCAGCACGGAAGGGGCTGGGGAAAAACTGTTTTTT; CDR3 protein: CASTEGAGEKLFF
J gene: TRBJ1-1; D gene: TRBD1; V gene: TRBV18; clone size: -; CDR3 DNA: TGTGCCAGCTCACCCGGACAGGGCTTAAACACTGAAGCTTTCTTT; CDR3 protein: CASSPGQGLNTEAFF
J gene: TRBJ1-1; D gene: TRBD1; V gene: TRBV9; clone size: many; CDR3 DNA: TGTGCCAGCAGCGTAGCCCTAGGCAGGGGGCAGGACACTGAAGCTTTCTTT; CDR3 protein: CASSVALGRGQDTEAFF
J gene: TRBJ1-2; D gene: TRBD1; V gene: TRBV7-2; clone size: -; CDR3 DNA: TGTGCCAGCAGCTGGACAGGGGAAAACTATGGCTACACCTTC; CDR3 protein: CASSWTGENYGYTF
J gene: TRBJ1-2; D gene: TRBD1; V gene: TRBV6-6; clone size: -; CDR3 DNA: TGTGCCAGCAGGCCCGGGACAGGGTTTGGCTACACCTTC; CDR3 protein: CASRPGTGFGYTF
J gene: TRBJ1-3; D gene: -; V gene: TRBV7-2; clone size: -; CDR3 DNA: TGTGCCAGCAGCCCCCACGGGATGGGGTTTGTAACTGGAAACACCATATATTTT; CDR3 protein: CASSPHGMGFVTGNTIYF
J gene: TRBJ1-1; D gene: -; V gene: TRBV5-1; clone size: -; CDR3 DNA: TGCGCCAGCAGCCCGCGCGGGGAGGGGCACACTGAAGCTTTCTTT; CDR3 protein: CASSPRGEGHTEAFF
J gene: TRBJ2-3; D gene: TRBD2; V gene: TRBV7-6; clone size: -; CDR3 DNA: TGTGCCAGCAGCTTAGAATTATCTTCACTAGCGGGGGGGTCGATCGGCACAGATACGCAGTATTTT; CDR3 protein: CASSLELSSLAGGSIGTDTQYF